Here is one T cell receptor (beta chain) with its context. The data belong to a study of sequential checkpoint blockade in melanoma. Here immunoSEQ multiplex PCR was the method, and the copy in TCRdb shows in-frame clones only, minus some. The table has 35,000 to 40,000 clones, nearly 90% seen once. The V and J ends lost 4 bases and 6 bases respectively, with 13 bases between them. Germline CDR1 is LNHDA and CDR2 is SQIVND (reference sequence). The CDR3 totals 14 residues. Treatment: randomized to nivolumab then ipilimumab (arm A) or the reverse (arm B). DNA-damaging chemotherapy had not been given to any patient beforehand.

The source is a human donor with melanoma. The chain is built from TRBV19 and TRBJ2-1, with D perhaps TRBD2 (6 bases). The sample in question was CD8+ T cells sorted from blood (inferred from file names), obtained from a patient given nivolumab and ipilimumab in sequence. The CDR3 bases are TGTGCCAGTAGTAGAAATGGGGGGTTCAATGAGCAGTTCTTC. This encodes CASSRNGGFNEQFF. Filled out from reference TRBV19 and TRBJ2-1, the complete variable domain reads DGGITQSPKYLFRKEGQNVTLSCEQNLNHDAMYWYRQDPGQGLRLIYYSQIVNDFQKGDIAEGYSVSREKKESFPLTVTSAQKNPTAFYLCASSRNGGFNEQFFGPGTRLTVL.